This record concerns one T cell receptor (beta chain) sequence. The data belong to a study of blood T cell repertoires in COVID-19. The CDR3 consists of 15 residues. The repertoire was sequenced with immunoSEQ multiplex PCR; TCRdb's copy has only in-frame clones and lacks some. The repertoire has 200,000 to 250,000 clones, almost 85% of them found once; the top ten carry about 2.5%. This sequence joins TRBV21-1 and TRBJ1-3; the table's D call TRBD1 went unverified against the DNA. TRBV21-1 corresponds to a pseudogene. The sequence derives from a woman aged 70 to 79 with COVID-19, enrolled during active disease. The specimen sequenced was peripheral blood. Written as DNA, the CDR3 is TGTGCCAGCAGCACCTTACAGAGCTCTGGAAACACCATATATTTT. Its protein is CASSTLQSSGNTIYF.